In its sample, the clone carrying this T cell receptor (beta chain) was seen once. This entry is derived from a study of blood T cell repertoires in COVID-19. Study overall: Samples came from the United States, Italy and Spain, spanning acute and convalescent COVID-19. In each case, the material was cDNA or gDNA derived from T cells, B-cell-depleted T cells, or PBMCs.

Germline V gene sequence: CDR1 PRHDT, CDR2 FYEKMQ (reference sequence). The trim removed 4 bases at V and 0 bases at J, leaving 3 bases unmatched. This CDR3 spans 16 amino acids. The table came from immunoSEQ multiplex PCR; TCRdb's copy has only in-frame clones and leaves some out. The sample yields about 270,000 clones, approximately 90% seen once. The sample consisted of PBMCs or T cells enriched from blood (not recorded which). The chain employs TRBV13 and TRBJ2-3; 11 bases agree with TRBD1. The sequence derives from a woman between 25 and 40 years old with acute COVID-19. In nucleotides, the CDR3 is TGTGCCAGCAGCTGGACAGGGGGCCGAAGCACAGATACGCAGTATTTT. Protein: CASSWTGGRSTDTQYF.